The subject of this entry is one TCR beta chain. As originally analysed: Amplification from reference gene primers served as the basis for estimated nucleated cell counts. This table comes from immunoSEQ multiplex PCR, and its TCRdb copy is limited to in-frame clones, with some not included. V, J and clone size derive from that table, while D and trimming were established from the DNA sequence. The data hold about 200,000 clones, with around 80% observed a single time. Germline-derived CDR1 and CDR2 are LNHDA and SQIVND (reference sequence). V was clipped by 4 bases and J by 6 bases; unmatched bases: 14. This CDR3 has 17 amino acids. The data originate from a study of blood T cell repertoires in COVID-19.

The clonotype originates from a human donor in a cohort sampled during active COVID-19. The genes are TRBV19 and TRBJ2-7; TRBD2 aligns across 11 bases. Sequences were obtained from peripheral blood. Here the CDR3 DNA reads TGTGCCAGTAGTACAGCCCTATTACTAGCGGGAGCGGCCGAGCAGTACTTC. It specifies CASSTALLLAGAAEQYF.